Listed below are T cell receptor beta chains from one sample, sequenced in a study of T cell repertoires in aging, cancer and after chemotherapy. One entry per CDR3 protein results from TCRdb running MiXCR on the multiplex PCR reads. Among roughly 2,300 distinct CDR3 sequences listed, about 20% were seen once. The sequenced sample was blood. The receptors here all came from a human donor with a solid tumor. Both conserved end residues are part of each CDR3. D genes are given only for firm matches. Expanded clones are given a class, and other clones once, few, many or no size at all.

j_gene | d_gene | v_gene | abundance | CDR3aa | CDR3nt
TRBJ2-7 | NA | TRBV19 | medium-sized | CASSIEDGYEQYF | TGTGCCAGTAGTATTGAGGACGGCTACGAGCAGTACTTC
TRBJ1-1 | NA | TRBV11-2 | NA | CASSPGHGNTEAFF | TGTGCCAGCAGCCCGGGACACGGGAACACTGAAGCTTTCTTT
TRBJ1-4 | TRBD1 | TRBV12-3/TRBV12-4 | NA | CASSHGTVHEKLFF | TGTGCCAGCAGTCACGGGACAGTCCATGAAAAACTGTTTTTT
TRBJ2-3 | TRBD2 | TRBV7-2 | NA | CASSLVSGGVDTQYF | TGTGCCAGCAGCTTAGTTAGCGGGGGGGTTGATACGCAGTATTTT
TRBJ2-5 | NA | TRBV7-9 | NA | CASSLALGRETQYF | TGTGCCAGCAGCTTAGCGTTGGGGAGAGAGACCCAGTACTTC
TRBJ1-2 | NA | TRBV19 | medium-sized | CASSYGARGYTF | TGTGCCAGTAGTTACGGGGCTAGGGGCTACACCTTC
TRBJ2-3 | NA | TRBV20-1 | NA | CSAAGTRRTDTQYF | TGCAGTGCTGCCGGGACTCGCCGCACAGATACGCAGTATTTT
TRBJ2-7 | NA | TRBV20-1 | NA | CSARDIPEQYF | TGCAGTGCTAGAGATATACCGGAGCAGTACTTC
TRBJ1-5 | NA | TRBV5-4 | NA | CASSRAGVSNQPQHF | TGTGCCAGCAGCCGGGCTGGGGTTAGCAATCAGCCCCAGCATTTT
TRBJ2-1 | NA | TRBV10-3 | medium-sized | CAISRQDNEQFF | TGTGCCATCAGCAGACAGGACAATGAGCAGTTCTTC
TRBJ2-1 | TRBD1 | TRBV7-6 | medium-sized | CASSNGQGRGNEQFF | TGTGCCAGCAGTAACGGACAGGGAAGAGGCAATGAGCAGTTCTTC
TRBJ2-4 | TRBD2 | TRBV6-5 | NA | CATRGVPGGPSLAKNIQYF | TGTGCCACCCGGGGAGTGCCGGGGGGGCCAAGTCTTGCCAAAAACATTCAGTACTTC
TRBJ1-1 | TRBD1 | TRBV27 | medium-sized | CASSGQGTEAFF | TGTGCCAGCAGCGGACAGGGCACTGAAGCTTTCTTT
TRBJ2-2 | NA | TRBV19 | medium-sized | CASRQGPRSGELFF | TGTGCCAGTAGACAGGGCCCACGGTCAGGGGAGCTGTTTTTT
TRBJ1-5 | NA | TRBV5-5 | medium-sized | CASSPAVRTGAQPQHF | TGTGCCAGCAGCCCTGCCGTTCGGACGGGAGCTCAGCCCCAGCATTTT
TRBJ2-3 | NA | TRBV6-1 | medium-sized | CASGLGPTLADTQYF | TGTGCCAGCGGGCTAGGCCCGACTTTGGCAGATACGCAGTATTTT
TRBJ1-2 | TRBD1 | TRBV6-2/TRBV6-3 | NA | CASSKLPKGAGYGYTF | TGTGCCAGCAGTAAACTACCTAAGGGGGCGGGCTATGGCTACACCTTC
TRBJ2-4 | TRBD1 | TRBV5-6 | NA | CASSLGTGVIKNIQYF | TGTGCCAGCAGCTTGGGGACAGGGGTAATCAAAAACATTCAGTACTTC
TRBJ1-3 | NA | TRBV12-5 | NA | CASGLVNGNTIYF | TGTGCTAGTGGTTTGGTAAATGGAAACACCATATATTTT
TRBJ1-2 | NA | TRBV20-1 | NA | CSGDRTSGYTF | TGCAGTGGAGACAGGACCAGTGGCTACACCTTC
TRBJ2-7 | NA | TRBV7-2 | NA | CASRGLISYEQYF | TGTGCCTCCCGGGGACTGATCTCCTACGAGCAGTACTTC
TRBJ2-2 | NA | TRBV5-4 | medium-sized | CASSLGGGGELFF | TGTGCCAGCAGCTTGGGAGGTGGCGGGGAGCTGTTTTTT
TRBJ1-2 | NA | TRBV12-3/TRBV12-4 | NA | CASRDPRVAGAYGYTF | TGTGCCAGCAGGGATCCTCGCGTGGCCGGGGCCTATGGCTACACCTTC
TRBJ1-5 | NA | TRBV30 | medium-sized | CAWSPQVNQPQHF | TGTGCCTGGAGTCCGCAGGTAAATCAGCCCCAGCATTTT
TRBJ2-1 | TRBD1 | TRBV4-2 | NA | CASSLGTGPYNEQFF | TGTGCCAGCAGCCTTGGGACAGGGCCCTACAATGAGCAGTTCTTC
TRBJ1-6 | TRBD1 | TRBV30 | medium-sized | CAWAGTGGSYNSPLHF | TGTGCCTGGGCCGGGACAGGGGGCTCCTATAATTCACCCCTCCACTTT
TRBJ1-2 | NA | TRBV14 | medium-sized | CASSQAARGQGGYTF | TGTGCCAGCAGCCAAGCCGCCAGGGGACAAGGGGGCTACACCTTC
TRBJ2-3 | NA | TRBV29-1 | large | CSYHTTTDTQYF | TGCAGCTATCACACCACCACAGATACGCAGTATTTT
TRBJ1-6 | NA | TRBV27 | medium-sized | CASRAQGTYNSPLHF | TGTGCCAGCCGGGCACAGGGAACCTATAATTCACCCCTCCACTTT
TRBJ2-7 | NA | TRBV29-1 | medium-sized | CSASQGGVGEQYF | TGCAGCGCATCCCAGGGGGGGGTGGGAGAGCAGTACTTC
TRBJ1-5 | TRBD1 | TRBV12-3/TRBV12-4 | NA | CASQSGGFGPQHF | TGTGCTAGCCAATCAGGGGGGTTTGGGCCCCAGCATTTT
TRBJ2-7 | NA | TRBV5-1 | medium-sized | CASSPTGEFDEQYF | TGCGCCAGCAGCCCGACAGGAGAGTTCGACGAGCAGTACTTC